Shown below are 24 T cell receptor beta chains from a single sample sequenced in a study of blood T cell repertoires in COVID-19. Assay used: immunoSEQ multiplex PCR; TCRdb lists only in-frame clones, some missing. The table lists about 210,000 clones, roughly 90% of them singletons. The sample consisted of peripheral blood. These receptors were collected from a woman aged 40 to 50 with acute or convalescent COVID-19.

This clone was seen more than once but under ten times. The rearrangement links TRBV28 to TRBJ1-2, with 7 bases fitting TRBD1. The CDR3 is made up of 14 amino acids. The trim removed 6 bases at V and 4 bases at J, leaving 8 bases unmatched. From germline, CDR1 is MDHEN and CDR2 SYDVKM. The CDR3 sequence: CASRIQGILYGYTF. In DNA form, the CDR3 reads TGTGCCAGCAGAATACAGGGGATACTCTATGGCTACACCTTC.

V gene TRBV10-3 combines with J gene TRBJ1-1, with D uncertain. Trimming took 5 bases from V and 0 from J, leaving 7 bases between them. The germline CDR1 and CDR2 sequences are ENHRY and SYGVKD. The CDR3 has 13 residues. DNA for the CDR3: TGTGCCATCAGTCCAACAATGAACACTGAAGCTTTCTTT. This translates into CAISPTMNTEAFF.

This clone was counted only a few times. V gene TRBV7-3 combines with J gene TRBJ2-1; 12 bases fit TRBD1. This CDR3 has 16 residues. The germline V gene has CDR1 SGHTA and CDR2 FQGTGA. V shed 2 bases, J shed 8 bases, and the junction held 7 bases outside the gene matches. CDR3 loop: CASSLRGQGAGDEQFF. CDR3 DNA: TGTGCCAGCAGCTTACGGGGACAGGGGGCAGGAGATGAGCAGTTCTTC.

DNA for the CDR3: TGTGCCAGCTCACCACCGAAACTCGCGAACACCGGGGAGCTGTTTTTT. It encodes CASSPPKLANTGELFF. The rearrangement links TRBV18 to TRBJ2-2; D unclear. CDR3 length: 16 amino acids. Trimming took off 0 bases at V and 0 bases at J, with 8 bases between the two ends. Germline values: CDR1 KGHSH, CDR2 LQKENI.

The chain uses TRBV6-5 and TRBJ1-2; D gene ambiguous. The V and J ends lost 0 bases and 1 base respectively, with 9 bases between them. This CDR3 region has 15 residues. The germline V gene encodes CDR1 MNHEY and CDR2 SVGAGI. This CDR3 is CASSYSVSVNYGYTF. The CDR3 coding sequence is TGTGCCAGCAGTTACTCGGTTTCAGTTAACTATGGCTACACCTTC.

This CDR3 reads CASSQGDWGTGELFF. In DNA form, the CDR3 reads TGTGCCAGCAGCCAAGGGGACTGGGGCACCGGGGAGCTGTTTTTT. V usage is TRBV14 and J usage is TRBJ2-2; D might be TRBD2 (6 bases). Trimming shortened V by 1 base and J by 4 bases, and 10 bases separated the two germline ends. Germline V lookup: CDR1 SGHDN, CDR2 FVKESK. CDR3 size: 15 residues.

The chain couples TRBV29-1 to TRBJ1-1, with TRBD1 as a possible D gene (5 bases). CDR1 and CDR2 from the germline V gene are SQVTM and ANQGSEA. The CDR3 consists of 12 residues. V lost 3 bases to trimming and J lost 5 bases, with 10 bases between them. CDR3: CSVDGAGTEAFF. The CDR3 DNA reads TGCAGCGTTGATGGGGCAGGGACTGAAGCTTTCTTT.

CDR3 loop: CASSFSPETQYF. In DNA, the CDR3 is TGTGCCAGCAGTTTTTCCCCGGAGACCCAGTACTTC. The rearrangement joins TRBV12-3 or TRBV12-4 to TRBJ2-5; the D is unclear. The CDR3 loop spans 12 amino acids. The V gene lost 3 bases and the J gene lost 5 bases, with 7 bases spanning the gap.

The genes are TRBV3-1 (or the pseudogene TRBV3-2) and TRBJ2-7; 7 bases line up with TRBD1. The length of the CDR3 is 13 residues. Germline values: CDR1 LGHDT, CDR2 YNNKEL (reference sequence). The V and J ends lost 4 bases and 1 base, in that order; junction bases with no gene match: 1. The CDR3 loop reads CASSRTGSYEQYV. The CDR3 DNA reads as TGTGCCAGCAGCCGGACAGGATCCTACGAGCAGTACGTC.

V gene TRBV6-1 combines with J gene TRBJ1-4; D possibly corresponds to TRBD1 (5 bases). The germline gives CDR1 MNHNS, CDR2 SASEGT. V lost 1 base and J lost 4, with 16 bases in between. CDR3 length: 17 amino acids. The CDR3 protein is CASSEGGPGRINEKLFF. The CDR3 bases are TGTGCCAGCAGTGAAGGGGGCCCGGGGAGGATTAATGAAAAACTGTTTTTT.

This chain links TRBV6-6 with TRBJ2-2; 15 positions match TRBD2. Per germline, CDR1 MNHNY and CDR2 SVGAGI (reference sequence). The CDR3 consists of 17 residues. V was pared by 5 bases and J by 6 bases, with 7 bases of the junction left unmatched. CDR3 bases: TGTGCCAGCAGTCCCCGCTGGACTAGCGGGGGGGCCGGGGAGCTGTTTTTT. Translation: CASSPRWTSGGAGELFF.

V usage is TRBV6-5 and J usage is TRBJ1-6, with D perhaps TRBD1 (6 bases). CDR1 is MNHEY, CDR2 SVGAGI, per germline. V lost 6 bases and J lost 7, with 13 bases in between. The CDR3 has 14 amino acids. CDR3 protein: CASRRTATNSPLHF. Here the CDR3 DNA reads TGTGCCAGCAGACGGACAGCGACAAATTCACCCCTCCACTTT.

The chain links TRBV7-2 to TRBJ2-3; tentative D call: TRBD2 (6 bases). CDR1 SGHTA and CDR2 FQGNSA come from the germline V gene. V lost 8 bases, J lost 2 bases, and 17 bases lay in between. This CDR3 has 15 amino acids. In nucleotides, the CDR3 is TGTGCCAGCGCCTCCCGGGGAGGCCTCACAGATACGCAGTATTTT. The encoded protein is CASASRGGLTDTQYF.

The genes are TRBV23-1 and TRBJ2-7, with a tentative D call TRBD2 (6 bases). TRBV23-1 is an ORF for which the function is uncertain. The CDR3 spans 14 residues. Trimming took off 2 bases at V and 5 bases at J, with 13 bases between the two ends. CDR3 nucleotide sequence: TGCGCCAGCAGTCAACCGGAGGGGACCCACGAGCAGTACGTC. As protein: CASSQPEGTHEQYV.

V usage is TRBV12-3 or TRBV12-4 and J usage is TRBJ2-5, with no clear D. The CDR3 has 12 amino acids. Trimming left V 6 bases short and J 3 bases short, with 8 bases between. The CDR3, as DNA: TGTGCCAGCAGCGGTGTCGAAGAGACCCAGTACTTC. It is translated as CASSGVEETQYF.

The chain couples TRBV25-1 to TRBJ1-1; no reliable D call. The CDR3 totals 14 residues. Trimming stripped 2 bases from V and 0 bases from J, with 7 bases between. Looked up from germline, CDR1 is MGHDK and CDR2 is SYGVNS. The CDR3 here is CASSEHSLNTEAFF. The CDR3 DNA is TGTGCCAGCAGTGAACACAGTTTGAACACTGAAGCTTTCTTT.

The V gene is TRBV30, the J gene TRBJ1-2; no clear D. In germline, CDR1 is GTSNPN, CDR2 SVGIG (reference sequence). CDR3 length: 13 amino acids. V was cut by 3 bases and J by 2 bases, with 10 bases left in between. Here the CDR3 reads CAWSAQVNYGYTF. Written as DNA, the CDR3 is TGTGCCTGGAGCGCCCAGGTGAACTATGGCTACACCTTC.

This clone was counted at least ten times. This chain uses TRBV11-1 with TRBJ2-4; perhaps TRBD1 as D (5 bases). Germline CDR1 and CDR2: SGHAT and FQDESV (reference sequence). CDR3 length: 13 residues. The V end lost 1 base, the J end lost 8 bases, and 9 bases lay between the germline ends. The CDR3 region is CASSLVRADIQYF. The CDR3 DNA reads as TGTGCCAGCAGCTTAGTCAGGGCGGACATTCAGTACTTC.

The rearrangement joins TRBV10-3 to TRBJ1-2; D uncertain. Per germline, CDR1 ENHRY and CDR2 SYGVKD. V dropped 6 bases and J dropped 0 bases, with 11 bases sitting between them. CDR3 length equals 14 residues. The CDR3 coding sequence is TGTGCCATCAGCGGTGACGGGTCTAACTATGGCTACACCTTC. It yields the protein CAISGDGSNYGYTF.

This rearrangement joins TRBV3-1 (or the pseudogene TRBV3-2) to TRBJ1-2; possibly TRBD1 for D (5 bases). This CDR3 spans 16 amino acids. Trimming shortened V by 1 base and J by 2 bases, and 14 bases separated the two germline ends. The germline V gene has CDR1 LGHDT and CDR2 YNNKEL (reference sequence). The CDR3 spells CASSQVRVGLNYGYTF. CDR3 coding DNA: TGTGCCAGCAGCCAAGTTCGGGTGGGGCTAAACTATGGCTACACCTTC.

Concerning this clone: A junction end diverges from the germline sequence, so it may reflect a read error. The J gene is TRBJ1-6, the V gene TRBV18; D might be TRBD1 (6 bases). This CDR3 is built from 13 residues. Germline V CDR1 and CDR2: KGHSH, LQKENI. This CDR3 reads CASSLGQNSPLHF. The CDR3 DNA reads TGTGCCAGCTCACTAGGACAGAATTCGCCCCTCCACTTT.

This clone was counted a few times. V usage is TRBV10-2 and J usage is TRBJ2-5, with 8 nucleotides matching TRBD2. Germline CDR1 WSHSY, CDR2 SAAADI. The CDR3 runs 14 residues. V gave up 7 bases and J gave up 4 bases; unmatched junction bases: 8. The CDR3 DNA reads TGCGCCAGCAACTTGGGACTAGAGGTAGAGACCCAGTACTTC. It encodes CASNLGLEVETQYF.

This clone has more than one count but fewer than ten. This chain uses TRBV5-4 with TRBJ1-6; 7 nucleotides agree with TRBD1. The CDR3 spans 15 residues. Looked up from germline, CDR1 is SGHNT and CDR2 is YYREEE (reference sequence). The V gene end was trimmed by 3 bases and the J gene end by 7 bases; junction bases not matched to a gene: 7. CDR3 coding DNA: TGTGCCAGCAGCTCTAGGGGACAGCTAAATTCACCCCTCCACTTT. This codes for CASSSRGQLNSPLHF.

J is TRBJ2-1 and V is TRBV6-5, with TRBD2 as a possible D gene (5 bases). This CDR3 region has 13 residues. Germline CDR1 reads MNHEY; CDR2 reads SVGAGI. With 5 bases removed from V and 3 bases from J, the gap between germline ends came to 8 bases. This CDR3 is CASSPRGYNEQFF. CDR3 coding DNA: TGTGCCAGCAGTCCTCGGGGCTACAATGAGCAGTTCTTC.